This T cell receptor beta chain was observed in a study of control samples from healthy donors and cancer patients. Trimming pared 1 base from V and 7 bases from J, leaving 8 bases between. The length of the CDR3 is 14 residues. CDR1 is LNHDA and CDR2 is SQIVND in the germline V gene (reference sequence). Clones were sequenced by immunoSEQ multiplex PCR, and TCRdb holds only the in-frame ones, with some missing. This table has 150,000 to 200,000 clones, roughly 91% appearing once. Specimen: blood. The sequence was obtained from a woman in her twenties or thirties in good health. The chain has TRBV19 and TRBJ2-6; no definite D call. The CDR3: CASSIGWRANVLTF. CDR3 nucleotides: TGTGCCAGTAGTATAGGGTGGCGAGCCAACGTCCTGACTTTC.